Each of the 21 T cell receptor beta chains below was sequenced from the same sample in a study of cytomegalovirus exposure and HLA in healthy donors. 60 Vbeta and 13 Jbeta primers were used in PCR. Sequencing used immunoSEQ multiplex PCR; TCRdb keeps in-frame clones, though not all of them. The sample carries around 200,000 clones, approximately 70% recorded once. The sample was PBMCs. These TCRs come from a man aged 40-49 years in good health and CMV-seropositive.

The chain couples TRBV13 to TRBJ2-5; 16 bases align to TRBD2. This CDR3 contains 19 residues. Germline values: CDR1 PRHDT, CDR2 FYEKMQ (reference sequence). Trimming removed 4 bases from V and 6 bases from J; junction bases left unmatched: 14. In DNA, the CDR3 is TGTGCCAGCAGCTCGCCGGGACTAGCGGGGGGGCAGGACCTTCAGACCCAGTACTTC. This encodes CASSSPGLAGGQDLQTQYF.

This chain connects TRBV4-1 to TRBJ1-6; 9 bases agree with TRBD1. The CDR3 is 16 amino acids. Trimming at V came to 0 bases and at J to 10 bases, leaving 7 bases not matched to a gene. Looked up from germline, CDR1 is MGHRA and CDR2 is YSYEKL. This chain's CDR3 is CASSQDKGDRASPLHF. CDR3 DNA sequence: TGCGCCAGCAGCCAAGATAAAGGGGACAGGGCCTCACCCCTCCACTTT.

This chain links TRBV6-1 with TRBJ2-3; TRBD1 aligns across 10 bases. V lost 7 bases, J lost 7 bases, and 8 bases stayed unmatched. The CDR3 sequence is 14 residues long. Germline V CDR1 and CDR2: MNHNS, SASEGT. The CDR3 DNA reads TGTGCCAGCAACCCGGGACAGGGGCTTTATACGCAGTATTTT. This translates into CASNPGQGLYTQYF.

Here the CDR3 DNA reads TGCGCCAGCAGCCCCCGCCTTGGGGCGGGGGAGACCCAGTACTTC. Its protein is CASSPRLGAGETQYF. The genes are TRBV4-1 and TRBJ2-5; the D gene is possibly TRBD2 (6 bases). CDR3 length equals 15 residues. Germline CDR1 MGHRA, CDR2 YSYEKL. Trimming stripped 4 bases from V and 5 bases from J, with 17 bases between.

This rearrangement joins TRBV5-1 to TRBJ1-1; a possible D gene is TRBD1 (5 bases). Trimming took off 2 bases at V and 4 bases at J, with 9 bases between the two ends. This CDR3 region has 13 residues. The V gene's germline CDR1 is SGHRS and CDR2 YFSETQ. The CDR3 spells CASSFAGGTEAFF. Written as DNA, the CDR3 is TGCGCCAGCAGCTTCGCGGGGGGCACTGAAGCTTTCTTT.

This chain uses TRBV4-2 with TRBJ1-1; D is uncertain. Per germline, CDR1 LGHNA and CDR2 YNFKEQ. V gave up 2 bases and J gave up 5 bases, with 6 bases separating them. This CDR3 spans 12 amino acids. CDR3 in amino acids: CASSQKRTEAFF. CDR3 nucleotide sequence: TGTGCCAGCAGCCAAAAGAGGACTGAAGCTTTCTTT.

The rearrangement uses TRBV11-2 and TRBJ2-3; D is unclear. Germline V gene sequence: CDR1 SGHAT, CDR2 FQNNGV. The CDR3 totals 12 residues. Trimming left V 5 bases short and J 8 bases short, with 11 bases between. In DNA form, the CDR3 reads TGTGCCAGCAGCGCCGGTGGCGGTACGCAGTATTTT. Translation: CASSAGGGTQYF. Full variable domain (rest looked up from reference TRBV11-2 and TRBJ2-3): EAGVAQSPRYKIIEKRQSVAFWCNPISGHATLYWYQQILGQGPKLLIQFQNNGVVDDSQLPKDRFSAERLKGVDSTLKIQPAKLEDSAVYLCASSAGGGTQYFGPGTRLTVL.

The chain links TRBV5-1 to TRBJ2-1, with D perhaps matching TRBD2 (7 bases). The CDR3 has 14 amino acids. Germline V lookup: CDR1 SGHRS, CDR2 YFSETQ. The V and J ends lost 4 bases and 4 bases respectively, with 12 bases between them. DNA for the CDR3: TGCGCCAGCAGCCCGGGGGGCCCTTACAATGAGCAGTTCTTC. Its protein product is CASSPGGPYNEQFF.

This chain connects TRBV19 to TRBJ2-2; 10 bases are shared with TRBD1. Trimming took 3 bases from V and 7 from J; bases not matched to a gene: 5. This CDR3 region has 15 residues. CDR1 LNHDA and CDR2 SQIVND come from the germline V gene (reference sequence). CDR3 sequence reads: CASSIGTGVFGELFF. CDR3 nucleotide sequence: TGTGCCAGTAGTATCGGGACAGGGGTCTTCGGGGAGCTGTTTTTT.

This clone was detected only a few times. The V call is TRBV6-1, the J call TRBJ2-2; D possibly corresponds to TRBD1 (6 bases). CDR1 and CDR2 from the germline V gene are MNHNS and SASEGT. CDR3 size: 13 residues. The V end was cut by 3 bases, the J end by 5 bases, with 7 bases between. CDR3 in amino acids: CASSDQGTGELFF. DNA of the CDR3: TGTGCCAGCAGTGACCAGGGGACCGGGGAGCTGTTTTTT.

About this clone: The junction departs from the called germline gene at one end, perhaps through a read error. The CDR3 DNA sequence: TGTTCCAGCAGCGCCGGACTTACTGGAAACACCATATATTTT. This translates into CSSSAGLTGNTIYF. V is TRBV7-9 and J is TRBJ1-3; the D is unclear. Germline CDR1 SEHNR, CDR2 FQNEAQ (reference sequence). The CDR3 loop spans 14 amino acids.

A few counts support this clone. This chain uses TRBV6-1 with TRBJ1-6; D is perhaps TRBD1 (5 bases). The CDR3 has 15 amino acids. Germline V gives CDR1 MNHNS, CDR2 SASEGT. The germline V and J ends were trimmed by 7 bases and 6 bases, with 16 bases remaining between them. DNA for the CDR3: TGTGCCAGCACCAGAACAGGTGAAGGTAATTCACCCCTCCACTTT. Translation gives CASTRTGEGNSPLHF.

The chain recombines TRBV28 with TRBJ2-7; 7 nucleotides line up with TRBD1. CDR1 and CDR2 (germline): MDHEN, SYDVKM. Germline trimming cut 8 bases from V and 6 bases from J; bases unmatched to any gene: 13. This CDR3 region has 14 residues. The CDR3 here is CASVRLQGKSEQYF. CDR3 DNA sequence: TGTGCCAGCGTCAGGCTACAGGGGAAGAGCGAGCAGTACTTC.

The chain employs TRBV4-1 and TRBJ2-3, with 10 bases lining up with TRBD2. Germline CDR1 and CDR2: MGHRA and YSYEKL. The CDR3 runs 18 residues. V was pared by 3 bases and J by 4 bases, with 13 bases of the junction left unmatched. CDR3 coding DNA: TGCGCCAGCAGCCACTACCCTGGGACTAGCGAGGGGCCAGATACGCAGTATTTT. The encoded protein is CASSHYPGTSEGPDTQYF.

The CDR3, as DNA: TGCGCCAGCAGCCAATACGGGGGGGTGAGCTCCTACGAGCAGTACTTC. It yields the protein CASSQYGGVSSYEQYF. The chain couples TRBV4-1 to TRBJ2-5, with 8 bases fitting TRBD2. The better agreement between TRBJ2-7 and the DNA end casts doubt on the J call. CDR1 is MGHRA, CDR2 YSYEKL, per germline. This CDR3 spans 16 amino acids.

This clone has more than one count but fewer than ten. The chain joins TRBV15 to TRBJ1-5; 7 bases agree with TRBD1. The CDR3 covers 19 residues. Germline assignment: CDR1 LNHNV and CDR2 YYDKDF (reference sequence). With V trimmed by 1 base and J by 0 bases, 12 bases remained unmatched. The DNA of the CDR3 is TGTGCCACCAGCAGAGCCCCTAAGGACAGGCTTTATAGCAATCAGCCCCAGCATTTT. This sequence encodes CATSRAPKDRLYSNQPQHF.

The chain has TRBV28 and TRBJ2-7, with 7 nucleotides matching TRBD2. From germline, CDR1 is MDHEN and CDR2 SYDVKM. The CDR3 has 14 amino acids. V trimming: 3 bases; J trimming: 4 bases; junction bases outside the gene matches: 6. Here the CDR3 reads CASSFPGGFYEQYF. Written as DNA, the CDR3 is TGTGCCAGCAGTTTCCCCGGGGGGTTTTACGAGCAGTACTTC.

This clone was counted a few times. CDR3 protein: CASSVLRGSGANVLTF. CDR3 nucleotides: TGTGCCAGCAGTGTTTTACGAGGTTCTGGGGCCAACGTCCTGACTTTC. The chain uses TRBV2 and TRBJ2-6; D is ambiguous. CDR1 and CDR2 (germline): SNHLY, FYNNEI. With 4 bases removed from V and 1 base from J, the gap between germline ends came to 11 bases. CDR3 size: 16 residues.

CDR3 residues: CSTSSQAYEQFF. CDR3 DNA sequence: TGTTCCACATCATCTCAGGCCTATGAGCAGTTCTTC. The chain is built from TRBV7-9 and TRBJ2-1; D uncertain. Germline V lookup: CDR1 SEHNR, CDR2 FQNEAQ (reference sequence). The CDR3 loop spans 12 amino acids.

The rearrangement uses TRBV10-2 and TRBJ1-5, with unresolved D. The germline V and J ends were trimmed by 4 bases and 7 bases, with 11 bases remaining between them. Germline loops: CDR1 WSHSY, CDR2 SAAADI. CDR3 length: 13 amino acids. The CDR3 DNA reads as TGCGCCAGCAGTGGTGGCAGCGAACAGCCCCAGCATTTT. It encodes CASSGGSEQPQHF.

The chain has TRBV5-1 and TRBJ2-1; D uncertain. The CDR3 runs to 11 residues. The germline CDR1 and CDR2 sequences are SGHRS and YFSETQ. V was trimmed by 1 base and J by 13 bases, leaving 9 bases between them. As DNA, the CDR3 is TGCGCCAGCAGCTTGCAATCACACCAGTTCTTC. Translating it yields CASSLQSHQFF. Using reference TRBV5-1 and TRBJ2-1 for the parts outside the CDR3, the full variable domain is KAGVTQTPRYLIKTRGQQVTLSCSPISGHRSVSWYQQTPGQGLQFLFEYFSETQRNKGNFPGRFSGRQFSNSRSEMNVSTLELGDSALYLCASSLQSHQFFGPGTRLTVL.